This is a list of T cell receptor beta chains from one sample in a study of CD8 T cells in ankylosing spondylitis. TCRdb reprocessed the 5' RACE reads via MiXCR and lists one record per CDR3 protein. The table lists 250,000 to 300,000 distinct CDR3 sequences, about 20% of them singletons. The sample consisted of blood, either unsorted or a sorted T cell fraction (not recorded which). All receptors derive from a male donor with ankylosing spondylitis or in good health (not recorded which). CDR3s include the opening cysteine and the closing phenylalanine or tryptophan. A D gene is named only where the DNA matches it firmly. Rows may omit the clone size; those that give it use once, few, many or a size class.

J gene,clone size,D gene,V gene,CDR3 DNA,CDR3 protein
TRBJ2-3,.,.,TRBV4-1,TGCGCCAGCAGCCAAGGGGAAGTCGGAAGCGCAGATACGCAGTATTTT,CASSQGEVGSADTQYF
TRBJ2-2,few,.,TRBV15,TGTGCCACCAGCAGAGATTTCCGGCAGGGAAACACCGGGGAGCTGTTTTTT,CATSRDFRQGNTGELFF
TRBJ1-3,few,.,TRBV3-1,TGTGCCAGCAGCCAAGATCTCTCTGGAAACACCATATATTTT,CASSQDLSGNTIYF
TRBJ2-5,.,.,TRBV28,TGTGCCAACAGTTTCCCAGGGTTGGAGACCCAGTACTTC,CANSFPGLETQYF
TRBJ1-4,.,.,TRBV30,TGTGCCTGGCGGGCAACTAATGAAAAACTGTTTTTT,CAWRATNEKLFF
TRBJ2-3,many,.,TRBV7-7,TGTGCCAGCAGCTTAGACTTACCCGGTATGGTAGCGGTCACAGATACGCAGTATTTT,CASSLDLPGMVAVTDTQYF
TRBJ2-1,.,.,TRBV7-9,TGTGCCAGCAGCTCGGGGGCCCTTTACAATGAGCAGTTCTTC,CASSSGALYNEQFF
TRBJ1-1,.,TRBD1,TRBV19,TGTGCCAGTAGTCCCGGACAGGGGAGTTGGAACACTGAAGCTTTCTTT,CASSPGQGSWNTEAFF
TRBJ2-1,.,TRBD2,TRBV27,TGTGCCAGCAGAGCGGGGGCTCTCTACAATGAGCAGTTCTTC,CASRAGALYNEQFF
TRBJ1-1,few,.,TRBV2,TGTGCCAGCAGTTCCGACGGCAGGCCTTTCTTT,CASSSDGRPFF